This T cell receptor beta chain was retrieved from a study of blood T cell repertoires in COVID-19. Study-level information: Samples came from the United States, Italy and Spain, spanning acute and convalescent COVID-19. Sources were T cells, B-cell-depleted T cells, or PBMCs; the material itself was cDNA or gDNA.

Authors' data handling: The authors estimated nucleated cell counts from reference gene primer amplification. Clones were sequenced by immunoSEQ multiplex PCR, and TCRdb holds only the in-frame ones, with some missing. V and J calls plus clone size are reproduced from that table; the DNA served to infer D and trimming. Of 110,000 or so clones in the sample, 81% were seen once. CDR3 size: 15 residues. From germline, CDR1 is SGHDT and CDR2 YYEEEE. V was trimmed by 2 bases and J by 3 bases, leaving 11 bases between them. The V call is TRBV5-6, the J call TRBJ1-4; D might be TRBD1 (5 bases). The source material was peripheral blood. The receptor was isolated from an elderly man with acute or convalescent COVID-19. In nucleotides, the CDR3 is TGTGCCAGCAGCTTTGCAGGGTCACCTAATGAAAAACTGTTTTTT. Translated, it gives CASSFAGSPNEKLFF. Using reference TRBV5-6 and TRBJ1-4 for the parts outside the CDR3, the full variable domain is DAGVTQSPTHLIKTRGQQVTLRCSPKSGHDTVSWYQQALGQGPQFIFQYYEEEERQRGNFPDRFSGHQFPNYSSELNVNALLLGDSALYLCASSFAGSPNEKLFFGSGTQLSVL.